Listed below are T cell receptor beta chains from one sample, sequenced in a study of neurological immune-mediated disorders. Each CDR3 protein is one row after TCRdb ran MiXCR on the 5' RACE reads. The data hold more than 70,000 distinct CDR3 sequences, with roughly a tenth observed a single time. The sequenced material came from PBMCs. These receptors were collected from a man aged 25-45 years in good health. Both conserved end residues are part of each CDR3. The D gene is left open where the match is weak. Not all rows give a size; the values are once, few, many and, for expanded clones, a class.

>17|TRBJ2-2|TRBD2|many|TRBV11-2
TGTGCCAGCAGCTTAGATCCTAGCGGGAAGGACACCGGGGAGCTGTTTTTT
CASSLDPSGKDTGELFF
>13|TRBJ2-1|TRBD1|many|TRBV20-1
TGCAGTGTGAGGCCGGACAGGCAAGATGAGCAGTTCTTC
CSVRPDRQDEQFF
>12|TRBJ2-7|TRBD1|many|TRBV20-1
TGCAGTGCTAGAAAGGGGACAGGCCAAATGCTCTTC
CSARKGTGQMLF
>12|TRBJ2-7|-|many|TRBV12-3/TRBV12-4
TGTGCCAGCAGTAAGATTCACTACGAGCAGTACTTC
CASSKIHYEQYF
>16|TRBJ2-7|TRBD2|-|TRBV10-3
TGTGCCATCAGTGAGTCCTTTGGGACTAGTGGATACGAGCAGTACTTC
CAISESFGTSGYEQYF
>13|TRBJ1-6|-|many|TRBV12-3/TRBV12-4
TGTGCCAGCAGAAGCTCCTATAATTCACCCCTCCACTTT
CASRSSYNSPLHF
>17|TRBJ2-1|-|many|TRBV6-1
TGTGCCAGCAGCGCACCAGAAGATCCTAGCTCCTACAATGAGCAGTTCTTC
CASSAPEDPSSYNEQFF
>14|TRBJ2-1|-|-|TRBV6-5
TGTGCCATCAGGATGGCGGGAACCTACAATGACCAGTTCTTC
CAIRMAGTYNDQFF
>17|TRBJ1-5|-|many|TRBV28
TGTGCCAGCAGTCCTGAATGGACCGTCAAGGGGAATCAGCCCCAGCATTTT
CASSPEWTVKGNQPQHF
>12|TRBJ1-1|-|many|TRBV28
TGTGCCAGCAGTCGTAGACCGGCAAGGGCTTTCTTT
CASSRRPARAFF
>12|TRBJ1-1|-|many|TRBV20-1
TGCAGTGCTAGACCCGGGGGGACTGAAGCTTTCTTT
CSARPGGTEAFF
>16|TRBJ2-3|TRBD2|many|TRBV7-3
TGTGCCAGCAGCTGGGGGGGACGGATTAGCACAGATACGCAGTATTTT
CASSWGGRISTDTQYF
>18|TRBJ2-1|TRBD2|-|TRBV25-1
TGTGCCAGCAGTGAATGGGGAGCTACTAGCGGGAGTGTCGGTGAGCAGTTCTTC
CASSEWGATSGSVGEQFF
>19|TRBJ2-7|TRBD2|few|TRBV7-3
TGTGCCAGCAGCTTAAGAGGGACTAGCGGGGGATCCCCCTCCTACGAGCAGTACTTC
CASSLRGTSGGSPSYEQYF
>15|TRBJ2-1|TRBD2|many|TRBV7-3
TGTGCCAGCAGCTTAGGACTAGCGGCCGGCAATGAGCAGTTCTTC
CASSLGLAAGNEQFF
>11|TRBJ1-1|-|many|TRBV20-1
TGCAGTGGGAACAGGGTGGGTGAAGCTTTCTTT
CSGNRVGEAFF
>16|TRBJ2-1|TRBD2|-|TRBV6-4
TGTGCCAGCAGTCCGCTGGGATTAGCGGGACGTGATGAGCAGTTCTTC
CASSPLGLAGRDEQFF
>13|TRBJ2-7|-|many|TRBV28
TGTGCCAGCACCGCCAGCCCACCCGGCGAGCAGTACTTC
CASTASPPGEQYF
>16|TRBJ2-3|TRBD2|-|TRBV6-6
TGTGCCAGCAGACCACTCAGCGGGACTAGCACAGATACGCAGTATTTT
CASRPLSGTSTDTQYF
>16|TRBJ2-5|TRBD1|many|TRBV4-1
TGCGCCAGCAGCCTTATACAGGGGACCCCTCCAGAGACCCAGTACTTC
CASSLIQGTPPETQYF
>15|TRBJ2-3|TRBD1|many|TRBV25-1
TGTGCCAGCGGGGAGGACAGGGGTAGCACAGATACGCAGTATTTT
CASGEDRGSTDTQYF
>13|TRBJ2-1|-|many|TRBV28
TGTGCCAGCAGTTTCACCGCCATCAATGAGCAGTTCTTC
CASSFTAINEQFF
>16|TRBJ1-5|TRBD1|many|TRBV28
TGTGCCAGCGGCAGGACAGGGCCCTATAGCAATCAGCCCCAGCATTTT
CASGRTGPYSNQPQHF
>14|TRBJ2-7|-|many|TRBV9
TGTGCCAGCAGCGTAGCTGGCAGGGTCCACGAGCAGTACTTC
CASSVAGRVHEQYF
>13|TRBJ2-2|-|many|TRBV29-1
TGCAGCATCAGGGTAACGAACACCGGGGAGCTGTTTTTT
CSIRVTNTGELFF
>20|TRBJ2-6|TRBD1|many|TRBV14
TGTGCCAGCAGCCAAGTCGAAGTCGGGACAGGGGCCTCTGGGGCCAACGTCCTGACTTTC
CASSQVEVGTGASGANVLTF
>11|TRBJ1-6|-|many|TRBV6-5
TGTGCCAGCAGTTTCGCAGGGCTCCTCCACTTT
CASSFAGLLHF
>14|TRBJ2-7|-|-|TRBV18
TGTGCCAGCTCACCCTGGACAACCTCCTACGAGCAGTACTTC
CASSPWTTSYEQYF
>15|TRBJ1-1|-|many|TRBV14
TGTGCCAGCAGCCAAGAGGGACGGATGAACACTGAAGCTTTCTTT
CASSQEGRMNTEAFF
>15|TRBJ2-5|TRBD1|many|TRBV20-1
TGCAGTGCTGGAGACAGGGAATTGTACCAAGAGACCCAGTACTTC
CSAGDRELYQETQYF
>14|TRBJ2-1|TRBD2|many|TRBV28
TGTGCCAGCAGTCTTAGCGGGAGAGTCTATGAGCAGTTCTTC
CASSLSGRVYEQFF
>17|TRBJ1-6|-|many|TRBV7-2
TGTGCCAGCAGCTTCAGGGAACAGTTTAACCATAATTCACCCCTCCACTTT
CASSFREQFNHNSPLHF
>15|TRBJ2-5|-|many|TRBV29-1
TGCAGCGTTGAAGATTCTGAGGGATACTCAGAGACCCAGTACTTC
CSVEDSEGYSETQYF
>11|TRBJ1-4|-|many|TRBV20-1
TGCAGTGCTGCCCCGGATGAAAAACTGTTTTTT
CSAAPDEKLFF
>15|TRBJ2-2|TRBD1|many|TRBV7-2
TGTGCCAGCAGCATGACAGGGGCCGGCACCGGGGAGCTGTTTTTT
CASSMTGAGTGELFF
>15|TRBJ2-7|TRBD1|many|TRBV5-1
TGCGCCAGCAGCTTCACCGGGACAGATCCTTACGAGCAGTACTTC
CASSFTGTDPYEQYF
>16|TRBJ1-5|-|few|TRBV11-2
TGTGCCAGCAGCTTAGATGGCAATGTCGGCAATCAGCCCCAGCATTTT
CASSLDGNVGNQPQHF